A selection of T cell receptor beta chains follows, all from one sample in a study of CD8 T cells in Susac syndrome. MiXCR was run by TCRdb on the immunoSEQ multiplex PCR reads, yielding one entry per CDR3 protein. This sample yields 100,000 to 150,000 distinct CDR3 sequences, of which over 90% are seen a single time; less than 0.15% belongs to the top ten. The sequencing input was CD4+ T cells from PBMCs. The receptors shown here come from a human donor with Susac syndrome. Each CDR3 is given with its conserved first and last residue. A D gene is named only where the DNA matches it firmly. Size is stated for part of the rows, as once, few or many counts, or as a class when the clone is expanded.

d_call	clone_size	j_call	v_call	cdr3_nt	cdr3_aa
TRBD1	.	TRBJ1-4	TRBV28	TGTGCCAGCAGCTCGACAGGGACTAATGAAAAACTGTTTTTT	CASSSTGTNEKLFF
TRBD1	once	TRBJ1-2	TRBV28	TGTGCCAGCAGTCGGTACAGGGGGCAATCGGGCTACACCTTC	CASSRYRGQSGYTF
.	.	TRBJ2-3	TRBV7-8	TGTGCCAGCAGCTTCACGTCAGATACGCAGTATTTT	CASSFTSDTQYF
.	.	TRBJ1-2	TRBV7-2	TGTGCCAGCGGGAACAGGCAAAACTATGGCTACACCTTC	CASGNRQNYGYTF
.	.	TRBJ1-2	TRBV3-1	TGTGCCAGCAGCCAAGAGGCTAACTATGGCTACACCTTC	CASSQEANYGYTF
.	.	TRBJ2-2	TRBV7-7	TGTGCTAGCAGCGTGACAGTATCGAACACCGGGGAGCTGTTTTTT	CASSVTVSNTGELFF
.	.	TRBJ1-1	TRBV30	TGTGCCTGGAGTCGTTTTCGCACTGAAGCTTTCTTT	CAWSRFRTEAFF
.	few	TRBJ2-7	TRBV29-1	TGCAGCGTTGAGGGCAGGGGGGACTACGAGCAGTACTTC	CSVEGRGDYEQYF
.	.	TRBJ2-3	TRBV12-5	TGTGCTAGCAGCGGACTCACAGATACGCAGTATTTT	CASSGLTDTQYF
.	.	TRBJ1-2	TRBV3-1	TGTGCCAGCAGACCGACAGAGAACTATGGCTACACCTTC	CASRPTENYGYTF
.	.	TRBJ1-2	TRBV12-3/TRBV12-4	TGTGCCAGCAGTTCTCACTATGGCTACACCTTC	CASSSHYGYTF